Shown below are 8 T cell receptor beta chains from a single sample sequenced in a study of glioma-infiltrating T cells. Using RNA template, CDR3s of TCR alpha and beta were amplified with iRepertoire arm-PCR. TCRdb used MiXCR to reprocess the multiplex PCR reads, holding one entry per CDR3 protein. The data hold some 120,000 distinct CDR3 sequences, with more than 20% observed a single time. What was sequenced was glioma tissue, nonneoplastic brain tissue, or PBMCs (not recorded which). These receptors came from a human donor with low-grade glioma or glioblastoma, undergoing nonglioma brain surgery, or in good health (not recorded which).

Points on this clonotype: The conserved closing phenylalanine or tryptophan is absent in this CDR3, likely reflecting a read error. This chain links TRBV6-2 or TRBV6-3 with TRBJ2-3; the match to TRBD2 covers 7 bases. V lost 7 bases, J lost 4 bases, and 8 bases stayed unmatched. The CDR3 loop spans 14 amino acids. Germline assignment: CDR1 MNHEY and CDR2 SVGEGT. The CDR3 bases are TGTGCCAGCATCCTAGCGGCACCCGCAGATACGCAGTATCTT. The encoded protein is CASILAAPADTQYL.

This clonotype was picked up many times. This chain links TRBV6-1 with TRBJ2-7, with 7 bases that match TRBD1. With V trimmed by 4 bases and J by 3 bases, 6 bases remained unmatched. The CDR3 totals 14 residues. CDR1 and CDR2 (germline): MNHNS, SASEGT. The CDR3 DNA reads TGTGCCAGCAGTGTACCGGGACAGAACTACGAGCAGTACTTC. It translates to CASSVPGQNYEQYF.

Turning to this clonotype: A much bigger clone sits one base away, suggesting this may be a read error. V usage is TRBV7-9 and J usage is TRBJ1-2; a possible D gene is TRBD1 (5 bases). With 8 bases removed from V and 4 bases from J, the gap between germline ends came to 14 bases. The germline CDR1 and CDR2 sequences are SEHNR and FQNEAQ (reference sequence). CDR3 length: 13 amino acids. The CDR3 DNA follows: TGTGCCAGCCGCTGGGGGTTCGGCTATGGCTACACCTTC. Protein: CASRWGFGYGYTF.

For this clonotype: A much larger clone differs from this one at a single base, so this may be a read error. This rearrangement joins TRBV4-1 to TRBJ1-1; D gene ambiguous. The CDR3 has 14 residues. Germline-derived CDR1 and CDR2 are MGHRA and YSYEKL. The CDR3 loop reads CASNWGGRNTEASF. The CDR3 nucleotides are TGCGCCAGCAACTGGGGAGGGAGGAACACTGAAGCTTCCTTT.

This clonotype was seen many times. The CDR3 loop is CASSYSSGNQPQHF. Written as DNA, the CDR3 is TGTGCCAGCAGTTACTCTTCGGGGAATCAGCCCCAGCATTTT. J is TRBJ1-5 and V is TRBV6-2 or TRBV6-3; D not resolved. V lost 0 bases, J lost 4 bases, and 7 bases lay in between. The length of the CDR3 is 14 residues. The germline V gene encodes CDR1 MNHEY and CDR2 SVGEGT.

This clonotype appeared many times. This sequence joins TRBV19 and TRBJ2-2; a possible D gene is TRBD1 (5 bases). V lost 7 bases and J lost 2, with 11 bases in between. The CDR3 contains 14 residues. Germline V gives CDR1 LNHDA, CDR2 SQIVND (reference sequence). CDR3 coding DNA: TGTGCCAGTAAGAACGACAGAAACACCGGGGAGCTGTTTTTT. It specifies CASKNDRNTGELFF.

As to this clonotype: The junction differs from germline at one of its ends, possibly a read error. The V and J genes are TRBV5-1 and TRBJ2-1; D uncertain. The germline gives CDR1 SGHRS, CDR2 YFSETQ. The CDR3 length is 11 residues. The CDR3 DNA follows: TGCGCCAGCAGCTCCAACAATGAGCGGTTCTTC. Translation: CASSSNNERFF. Combining the CDR3 with reference TRBV5-1 and TRBJ2-1 gives the whole variable domain KAGVTQTPRYLIKTRGQQVTLSCSPISGHRSVSWYQQTPGQGLQFLFEYFSETQRNKGNFPGRFSGRQFSNSRSEMNVSTLELGDSALYLCASSSNNERFFGPGTRLTVL.

Turning to this clonotype: An end of the junction differs from the germline gene, which may be a read error. The V call is TRBV7-2, the J call TRBJ1-1; D not certain. The CDR3 loop spans 13 amino acids. The germline CDR1 and CDR2 sequences are SGHTA and FQGNSA. The CDR3: CASSFTENTGAFF. The CDR3 bases are TGTGCCAGCAGCTTCACTGAGAACACTGGAGCTTTCTTT.